These 10 T cell receptor beta chains were all obtained from the same sample, sequenced in a study of blood T cell repertoires in COVID-19. The repertoire was sequenced with immunoSEQ multiplex PCR; TCRdb's copy has only in-frame clones and lacks some. The sample lists roughly 300,000 clones, about nine tenths occurring once. Sample: PBMCs or T cells enriched from blood (not recorded which). Receptors originate from a man aged 30 to 45 who had recovered from COVID-19.

The chain has TRBV28 and TRBJ2-2; perhaps TRBD1 as D (6 bases). The CDR3 totals 17 residues. V was clipped by 2 bases and J by 6 bases, with 19 bases between them. Germline V gene lookup returns CDR1 MDHEN and CDR2 SYDVKM. The CDR3 protein is CASSLGGSQGWAGELFF. CDR3 nucleotides: TGTGCCAGCAGTTTAGGCGGTTCGCAGGGGTGGGCCGGGGAGCTGTTTTTT.

The CDR3 DNA reads as TGTGCCAGCAGCTCCTGGGGGGGCGGGTACAATGAGCAGTTCTTC. Its protein is CASSSWGGGYNEQFF. This chain uses TRBV7-8 with TRBJ2-1; tentatively, D is TRBD2 (7 bases). Trimming shortened V by 4 bases and J by 4 bases, and 14 bases separated the two germline ends. Germline V gene sequence: CDR1 SGHVS, CDR2 FQNEAQ. CDR3 length: 15 amino acids.

The gene calls are TRBV29-1 and TRBJ1-2; D uncertain. Germline CDR1 is SQVTM and CDR2 is ANQGSEA. The CDR3 totals 9 residues. V lost 5 bases and J lost 8, with 6 bases in between. The CDR3 DNA is TGCAGCGTTCTAGAGGGCTACACCTTC. As protein: CSVLEGYTF.

This chain links TRBV6-1 with TRBJ1-2; D is unclear. CDR3 length: 11 residues. Trimming took off 3 bases at V and 8 bases at J, with 7 bases between the two ends. Germline-derived CDR1 and CDR2 are MNHNS and SASEGT. Written as DNA, the CDR3 is TGTGCCAGCAGTGACAACAGAGGCTACACCTTC. Protein product: CASSDNRGYTF.

This chain joins TRBV20-1 and TRBJ1-1, with a weak D call TRBD1 (6 bases). CDR3 length equals 11 residues. The germline gives CDR1 DFQATT, CDR2 SNEGSKA (reference sequence). V lost 6 bases and J lost 8, with 13 bases in between. This chain's CDR3 is CSANRDQEAFF. CDR3 coding DNA: TGCAGTGCAAACAGGGACCAGGAAGCTTTCTTT.

The CDR3 sequence: CSAREPGGYTF. DNA for the CDR3: TGCAGTGCTAGAGAGCCGGGGGGCTACACCTTC. This chain joins TRBV20-1 and TRBJ1-2; D remains ambiguous. The CDR3 has 11 residues. Trimming took 0 bases from V and 8 from J, leaving 7 bases between them. The germline gives CDR1 DFQATT, CDR2 SNEGSKA (reference sequence).

The CDR3 DNA sequence: TGTGCCAGCAGTGAAGCCGCGGTCTCCTACGAGCAGTACTTC. Protein: CASSEAAVSYEQYF. The V and J genes are TRBV6-1 and TRBJ2-7; D is ambiguous. Per the germline V gene, CDR1 is MNHNS and CDR2 is SASEGT. The CDR3 is 14 residues long. V gave up 0 bases and J gave up 0 bases, with 6 bases separating them.

V is TRBV5-1 and J is TRBJ2-5, with 8 bases identical to TRBD1. This CDR3 has 15 amino acids. V lost 5 bases, J lost 2 bases, and 8 bases stayed unmatched. Germline CDR1 reads SGHRS; CDR2 reads YFSETQ. The CDR3 DNA reads as TGCGCCAGCAGTCAGGAACAGGGGGGACAAGAGACCCAGTACTTC. It is translated as CASSQEQGGQETQYF.

The table lists this clone with a few counts. This chain connects TRBV5-1 to TRBJ1-6; 8 bases fit TRBD1. The CDR3 runs 16 residues. Germline V lookup: CDR1 SGHRS, CDR2 YFSETQ. The trim removed 0 bases at V and 10 bases at J, leaving 9 bases unmatched. In DNA, the CDR3 is TGCGCCAGCAGCTTGGCATCCGGACAGGGAATCTCACCCCTCCACTTT. It encodes CASSLASGQGISPLHF.

The rearrangement links TRBV28 to TRBJ1-2; D remains ambiguous. Trimming pared 2 bases from V and 8 bases from J, leaving 15 bases between. Per the germline V gene, CDR1 is MDHEN and CDR2 is SYDVKM. The CDR3 is made up of 14 amino acids. The CDR3 is CASSLEHRNVGYTF. The CDR3, as DNA: TGTGCCAGCAGTTTAGAACACCGAAACGTAGGCTACACCTTC.